This TCR beta chain is drawn from a study of blood T cell repertoires in COVID-19. Overall study context: Samples taken during acute and convalescent COVID-19 were collected in the United States, Italy and Spain. The cDNA or gDNA used as material had been derived from T cells, B-cell-depleted T cells, or PBMCs.

In the study's own analysis: Reference gene primer amplification yielded estimated nucleated cell counts. Measured with immunoSEQ multiplex PCR; TCRdb has only the in-frame clones, and not every one. For V, J and clone size, that table is used; D and trimming come from the DNA. The table shows more than 95,000 clones, with more than 75% occurring only once. The receptor was isolated from a man aged 55-75 years with acute or convalescent COVID-19. The sequenced sample was peripheral blood.

The CDR3 protein is CASAGEVATYNEQFF. The CDR3 DNA follows: TGTGCCAGCGCGGGGGAGGTGGCCACCTACAATGAGCAGTTCTTC. The rearrangement links TRBV2 to TRBJ2-1; 7 bases map to TRBD2. Germline loops: CDR1 SNHLY, CDR2 FYNNEI. The CDR3 runs 15 residues. Trimming cost V 8 bases and J 2 bases; bases outside gene matches: 9.